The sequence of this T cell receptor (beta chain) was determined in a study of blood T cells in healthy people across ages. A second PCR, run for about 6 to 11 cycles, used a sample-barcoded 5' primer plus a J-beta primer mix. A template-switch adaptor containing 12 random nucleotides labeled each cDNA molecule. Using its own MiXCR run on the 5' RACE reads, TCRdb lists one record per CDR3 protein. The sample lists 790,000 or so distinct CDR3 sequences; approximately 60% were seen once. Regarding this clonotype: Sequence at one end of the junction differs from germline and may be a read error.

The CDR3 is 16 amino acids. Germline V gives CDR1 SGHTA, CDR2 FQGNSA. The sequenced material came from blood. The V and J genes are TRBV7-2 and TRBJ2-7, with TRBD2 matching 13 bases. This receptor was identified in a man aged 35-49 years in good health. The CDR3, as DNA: TGTGCCAGCAGTATTGGACTAGCGGGGGACTCCTACGAGCTGTACTTC. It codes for CASSIGLAGDSYELYF.